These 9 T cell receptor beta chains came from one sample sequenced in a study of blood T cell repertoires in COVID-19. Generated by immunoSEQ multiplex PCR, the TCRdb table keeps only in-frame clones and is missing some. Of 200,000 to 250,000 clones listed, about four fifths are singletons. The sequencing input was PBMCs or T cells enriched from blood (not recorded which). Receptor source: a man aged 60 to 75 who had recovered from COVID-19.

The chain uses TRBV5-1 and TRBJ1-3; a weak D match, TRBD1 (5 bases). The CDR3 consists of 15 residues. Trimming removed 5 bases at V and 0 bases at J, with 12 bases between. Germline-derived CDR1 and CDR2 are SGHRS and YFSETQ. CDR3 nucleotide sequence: TGCGCCAGCAGACCAACAGGAAACTCTGGAAACACCATATATTTT. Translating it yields CASRPTGNSGNTIYF.

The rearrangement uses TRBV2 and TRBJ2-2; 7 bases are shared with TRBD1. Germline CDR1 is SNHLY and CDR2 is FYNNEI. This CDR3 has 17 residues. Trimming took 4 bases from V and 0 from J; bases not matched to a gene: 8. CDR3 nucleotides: TGTGCCAGCAGTGTAAGGACAGGCCTCGCGAACACCGGGGAGCTGTTTTTT. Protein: CASSVRTGLANTGELFF.

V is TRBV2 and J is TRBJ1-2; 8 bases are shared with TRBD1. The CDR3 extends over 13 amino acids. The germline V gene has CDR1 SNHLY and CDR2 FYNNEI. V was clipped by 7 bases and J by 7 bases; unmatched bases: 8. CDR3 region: CASTPDRGSGYTF. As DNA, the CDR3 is TGTGCCAGCACCCCCGACAGGGGATCTGGCTACACCTTC.

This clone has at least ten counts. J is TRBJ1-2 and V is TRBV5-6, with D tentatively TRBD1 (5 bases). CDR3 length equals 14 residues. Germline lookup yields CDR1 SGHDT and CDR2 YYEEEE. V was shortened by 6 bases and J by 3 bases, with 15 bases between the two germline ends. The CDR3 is CASTPRADYYGYTF. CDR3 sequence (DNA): TGTGCCAGCACCCCCAGGGCAGATTACTATGGCTACACCTTC.

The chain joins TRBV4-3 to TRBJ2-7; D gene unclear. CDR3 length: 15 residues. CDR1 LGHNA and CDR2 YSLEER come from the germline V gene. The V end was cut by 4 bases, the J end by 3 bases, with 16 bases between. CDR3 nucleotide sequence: TGCGCCAGCAGCCCCGCCCTTTTCGATAGCTACGAGCAGTACTTC. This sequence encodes CASSPALFDSYEQYF.

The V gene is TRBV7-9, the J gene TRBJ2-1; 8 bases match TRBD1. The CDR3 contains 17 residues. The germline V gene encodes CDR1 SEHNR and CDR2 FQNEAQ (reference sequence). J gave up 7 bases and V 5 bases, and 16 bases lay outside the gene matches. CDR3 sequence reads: CASSLYPGQEKGNEQFF. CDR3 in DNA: TGTGCCAGCAGCCTTTATCCGGGACAGGAAAAGGGGAATGAGCAGTTCTTC.

The CDR3 is CASSSRQGAITEAFF. In DNA form, the CDR3 reads TGTGCCAGCAGCTCCAGACAGGGGGCGATCACTGAAGCTTTCTTT. The V gene is TRBV7-8, the J gene TRBJ1-1; 10 bases fit TRBD1. The germline V gene has CDR1 SGHVS and CDR2 FQNEAQ. Trimming took 4 bases from V and 4 from J; bases not matched to a gene: 6. The length of the CDR3 is 15 residues.

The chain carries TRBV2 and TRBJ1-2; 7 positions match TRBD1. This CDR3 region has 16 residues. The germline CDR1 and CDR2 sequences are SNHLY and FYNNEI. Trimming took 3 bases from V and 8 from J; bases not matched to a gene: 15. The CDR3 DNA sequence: TGTGCCAGCAGTGAGCTGACAGGGCAAAGTGGAGGCGGCTACACCTTC. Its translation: CASSELTGQSGGGYTF. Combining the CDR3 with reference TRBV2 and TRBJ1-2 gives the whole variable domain EPEVTQTPSHQVTQMGQEVILRCVPISNHLYFYWYRQILGQKVEFLVSFYNNEISEKSEIFDDQFSVERPDGSNFTLKIRSTKLEDSAMYFCASSELTGQSGGGYTFGSGTRLTVV.

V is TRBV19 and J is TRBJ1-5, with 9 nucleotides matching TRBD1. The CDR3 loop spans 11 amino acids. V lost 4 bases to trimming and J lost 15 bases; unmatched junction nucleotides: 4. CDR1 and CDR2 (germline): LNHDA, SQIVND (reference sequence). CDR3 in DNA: TGTGCCAGTAGTACCGGACAGGGGAGGCATTTT. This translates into CASSTGQGRHF. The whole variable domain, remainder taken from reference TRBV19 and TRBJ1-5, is DGGITQSPKYLFRKEGQNVTLSCEQNLNHDAMYWYRQDPGQGLRLIYYSQIVNDFQKGDIAEGYSVSREKKESFPLTVTSAQKNPTAFYLCASSTGQGRHFGDGTRLSIL.